This TCR beta chain derives from a study of regulatory T cells in long-lasting Graves disease. Time point given: newly diagnosed GD, antithyroid drugs for less than 3 months. The TCR library was prepared using RNA isolated from PBMCs. Patients came from an endocrinology department in Xi'an, China. Only a few counts were recorded for this clonotype. Germline assignment: CDR1 SGHVS and CDR2 FNYEAQ. After removal of 5 bases from V and 10 bases from J, the junction contained 13 bases not matched to a gene. There are 16 residues in the CDR3. iRepertoire HTBI primers and Arm-PCR of CDR3 regions built TCR beta libraries. TCRdb ran MiXCR on the multiplex PCR reads and lists one entry per CDR3 protein. The top ten clones hold approximately 17% of a sample with some 370,000 distinct CDR3 sequences, 10% to 15% of them seen once. These data are also associated with another study on T cells in Graves' hyperthyroidism and ophthalmopathy.

This TCR was sampled from a woman aged 18-29 years with Graves disease. The sample consisted of peripheral blood mononuclear cells (PBMCs), taken at new diagnosis, from a patient treated with antithyroid drugs. V and J are TRBV7-6 and TRBJ2-1, with 11 bases lining up with TRBD2. This CDR3 reads CASSPGVLAGVGEQFF. CDR3 coding DNA: TGTGCCAGCAGCCCAGGGGTACTAGCGGGAGTGGGGGAGCAGTTCTTC.